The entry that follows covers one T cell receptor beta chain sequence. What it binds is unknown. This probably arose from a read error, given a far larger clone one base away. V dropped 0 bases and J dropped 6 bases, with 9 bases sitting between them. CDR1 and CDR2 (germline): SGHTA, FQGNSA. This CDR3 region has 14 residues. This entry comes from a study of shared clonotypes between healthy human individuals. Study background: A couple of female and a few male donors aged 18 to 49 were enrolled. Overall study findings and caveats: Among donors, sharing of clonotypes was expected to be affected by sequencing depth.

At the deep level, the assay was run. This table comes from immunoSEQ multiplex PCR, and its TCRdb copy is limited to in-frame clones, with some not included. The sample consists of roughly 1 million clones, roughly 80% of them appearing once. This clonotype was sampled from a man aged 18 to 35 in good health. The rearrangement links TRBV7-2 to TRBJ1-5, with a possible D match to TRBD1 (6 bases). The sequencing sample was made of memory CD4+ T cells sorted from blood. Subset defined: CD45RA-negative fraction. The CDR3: CASSLATGSQPQHF. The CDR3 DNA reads TGTGCCAGCAGCTTAGCCACAGGGAGTCAGCCCCAGCATTTT.